The source of this TCR beta chain is a study of PD-1 blockade in classical Hodgkin lymphoma (dated by TCRdb to 2020 to 2022). In terms of the full investigation: To define a peripheral blood immune signature of response to PD-1 blockade in classical Hodgkin lymphoma, the study combined TCR beta sequencing with CyTOF. Findings and caveats that apply to the study as a whole: Baseline TCR diversity was reported to be lower in newly diagnosed patients than in healthy donors, and even lower in relapsed/refractory patients. The study covered only a single clinical trial cohort, and the causes of the repertoire differences, possibly disease activity or prior therapy, were still not defined.

A remark on this clone: This receptor's antigen is unknown. Base qualities are not provided; no much larger clone lies one nucleotide away.

The sample's time point label, in plain terms: newly diagnosed, previously untreated cHL patient sample. As a comparison group for the relapsed/refractory trial patients, PBMCs were sequenced from patients with newly diagnosed, previously untreated classical Hodgkin lymphoma. Peripheral blood was collected in 8 mL Vacutainer Cell Preparation Tubes, from which PBMCs were isolated by centrifugation and then cryopreserved. Genomic DNA was isolated using the Qiagen DNeasy kit from unsorted PBMCs as well as from negatively selected CD4+ and CD8+ fractions. TCR beta CDR3 regions were subjected to amplification by immunoSEQ multiplex PCR with primers that anneal to V and J segments. A synthetic immune receptor repertoire was used to minimize amplification bias, and any remaining bias was removed computationally after sequencing. Regarding the original processing steps: Custom Python scripts were used to quantify repertoire diversity as the Shannon entropy index. The unsorted, CD4+ and CD8+ repertoires were each analyzed separately, with the exception of combined analyses, where CD4+ and CD8+ sequences were merged in silico. TCRdb re-hosts the immuneACCESS table, in-frame sequences only. Its copies lack some clones; in the studies checked, an unresolved V gene accounts for under half of them, and the cause for the rest is not known. V, J and clone size derive from that table, while D and trimming were established from the DNA sequence. This sample lists 15,000 to 20,000 clones; around nine tenths were detected once. The leading ten clones occupy less than 9% of the sample.

For CDR1 and CDR2, the germline V gene (reference sequence) lists SEHNR and FQNEAQ. A distance of 25 bases separates the germline ends of V and J, which lose 5 bases and 3 bases respectively. The CDR3 runs 18 amino acids, cysteine and phenylalanine included. Only the CDR3 part of the read is kept: 54 bases, read in frame from the first base. The V and J segments used are TRBV7-9 and TRBJ1-1; the D gene is perhaps TRBD1, from 5 matching bases. The sequence was obtained from a human donor with classical Hodgkin lymphoma. The material sequenced was peripheral blood mononuclear cells (PBMCs). CDR3 sequence: CASSPPDGHSTRDTEAFF. The sequenced DNA is TGTGCCAGCAGCCCCCCGGACGGACACAGTACGAGGGACACTGAAGCTTTCTTT.